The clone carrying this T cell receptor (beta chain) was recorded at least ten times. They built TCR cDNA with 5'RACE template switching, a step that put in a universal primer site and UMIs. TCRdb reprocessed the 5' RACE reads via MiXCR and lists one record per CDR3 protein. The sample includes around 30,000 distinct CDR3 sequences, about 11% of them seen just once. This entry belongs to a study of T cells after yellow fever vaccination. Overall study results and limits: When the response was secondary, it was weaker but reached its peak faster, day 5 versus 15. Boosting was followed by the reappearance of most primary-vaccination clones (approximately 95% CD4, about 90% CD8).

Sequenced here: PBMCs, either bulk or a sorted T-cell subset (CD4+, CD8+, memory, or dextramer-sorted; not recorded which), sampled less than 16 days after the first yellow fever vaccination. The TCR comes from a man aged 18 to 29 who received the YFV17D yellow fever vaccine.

CDR3 in amino acids: CASSDPGLTGANVLTF. The CDR3 nucleotides are TGTGCCAGCAGTGATCCCGGGCTTACTGGGGCCAACGTCCTGACTTTC. V usage is TRBV25-1 and J usage is TRBJ2-6; D gene uncertain. In germline, CDR1 is MGHDK, CDR2 SYGVNS. This CDR3 spans 16 amino acids. Trimming shortened V by 3 bases and J by 2 bases, and 11 bases separated the two germline ends.